This section outlines one T cell receptor (beta chain) sequence together with its context. Trimming took off 1 base at V and 0 bases at J, with 16 bases between the two ends. Germline CDR1 LGHDT, CDR2 YNNKEL (reference sequence). CDR3 length: 17 amino acids. This record belongs to a study of blood T cell repertoires in COVID-19. Looking at the study overall: COVID-19 samples from acute and convalescent phases originated in the United States, Italy and Spain. From T cells, B-cell-depleted T cells, or PBMCs came the material, which was cDNA or gDNA.

In the original processing: Amplified reference gene primers provided the basis for estimating nucleated cell counts. Libraries were prepared by immunoSEQ multiplex PCR; TCRdb keeps only in-frame clonotypes and omits some of them. For V, J and clone size, that table is used; D and trimming come from the DNA. The table includes over 400,000 clones, approximately 90% detected once. This receptor was identified in a woman in her 30s with active or convalescent COVID-19. The genes are TRBV3-1 (or the pseudogene TRBV3-2) and TRBJ2-7; TRBD2 is a possible D gene (6 bases). Sequenced material: peripheral blood. CDR3 region: CASSQVTWAGSSYEQYF. Written as DNA, the CDR3 is TGTGCCAGCAGCCAAGTTACTTGGGCGGGAAGCTCCTACGAGCAGTACTTC.